The 10 T cell receptor beta chains below come from one sample, sequenced in a study of cytomegalovirus exposure and HLA in healthy donors. Method: immunoSEQ multiplex PCR; TCRdb's copy keeps in-frame clones and lacks some. The table includes about 360,000 clones, more than 80% detected once. Sequencing was carried out using PBMCs. The receptors originated from a woman younger than 30 in good health and CMV-seronegative.

The CDR3 DNA reads TGTGCCAGCAGTTTCCAGGGGGGCACCTACAATGAGCAGTTCTTC. Residues: CASSFQGGTYNEQFF. This chain joins TRBV28 and TRBJ2-1; the D gene is possibly TRBD1 (7 bases). The V gene lost 3 bases and the J gene lost 2 bases, with 11 bases spanning the gap. Germline V gives CDR1 MDHEN, CDR2 SYDVKM. This CDR3 has 15 amino acids.

The J gene is TRBJ2-2, the V gene TRBV6-5; the match to TRBD1 covers 8 bases. From germline, CDR1 is MNHEY and CDR2 SVGAGI. The CDR3 is 14 amino acids. V trimming: 7 bases; J trimming: 4 bases; junction bases outside the gene matches: 5. The DNA of the CDR3 is TGTGCCAGCACTTTACAGGGGGTCACCGGGGAGCTGTTTTTT. Protein product: CASTLQGVTGELFF.

The chain carries TRBV4-1 and TRBJ2-1, with D possibly TRBD1 on 8 matching bases. This CDR3 is 15 amino acids long. CDR1 MGHRA and CDR2 YSYEKL come from the germline V gene. Trimming stripped 2 bases from V and 5 bases from J, with 13 bases between. In DNA form, the CDR3 reads TGCGCCAGCAGCCAAAACAGGGGGGGGGACAATGAGCAGTTCTTC. Amino acid sequence: CASSQNRGGDNEQFF.

The CDR3 sequence is CASSLGRLAGAYEQYF. CDR3 bases: TGTGCCAGCAGTTTAGGGAGATTAGCGGGAGCCTACGAGCAGTACTTC. V is TRBV28 and J is TRBJ2-7, with 9 nucleotides matching TRBD2. This CDR3 comprises 16 residues. CDR1 and CDR2 from the germline V gene are MDHEN and SYDVKM. With V trimmed by 2 bases and J by 2 bases, 7 bases remained unmatched.

The chain links TRBV7-9 to TRBJ2-7, with TRBD1 matching over 8 bases. Trimming at V came to 3 bases and at J to 5 bases, leaving 3 bases not matched to a gene. CDR3 length equals 13 residues. The germline V gene has CDR1 SEHNR and CDR2 FQNEAQ (reference sequence). In DNA, the CDR3 is TGTGCCAGCAGCTTGTGGACAGGGAACGAGCAGTACTTC. Its protein product is CASSLWTGNEQYF.

The sample holds a few counts of this clone. This chain uses TRBV5-1 with TRBJ1-2; TRBD1 matches at 7 bases. V dropped 4 bases and J dropped 1; count of bases not matched to a gene: 4. The CDR3 covers 14 residues. The germline CDR1 and CDR2 sequences are SGHRS and YFSETQ. CDR3 residues: CASSIDRDNYGYTF. As DNA, the CDR3 is TGCGCCAGCAGCATCGACAGGGATAACTATGGCTACACCTTC.

V usage is TRBV7-8 and J usage is TRBJ2-5; TRBD1 matches at 9 bases. CDR1 and CDR2 (germline): SGHVS, FQNEAQ. The CDR3 sequence is 15 residues long. The trim removed 4 bases at V and 2 bases at J, leaving 5 bases unmatched. Here the CDR3 reads CASSWRGQGQETQYF. The CDR3 nucleotides read TGTGCCAGCAGCTGGCGGGGACAGGGACAAGAGACCCAGTACTTC.

V usage is TRBV7-9 and J usage is TRBJ1-1; D unclear. The germline V gene has CDR1 SEHNR and CDR2 FQNEAQ (reference sequence). V shed 1 base and J shed 0 bases, with 9 bases lying between them. The CDR3 has 15 residues. CDR3 sequence: CASSLGFSVNTEAFF. The DNA for the CDR3 is TGTGCCAGCAGCTTAGGGTTTTCGGTGAACACTGAAGCTTTCTTT.

In this sample, this clone turned up once. This chain joins TRBV28 and TRBJ2-6; 9 nucleotides agree with TRBD1. This CDR3 is 17 amino acids long. Per germline, CDR1 MDHEN and CDR2 SYDVKM. Trimming at V came to 2 bases and at J to 1 base, leaving 3 bases not matched to a gene. The CDR3, as DNA: TGTGCCAGCAGTTTAGCACAGGGGGCGTCTGGGGCCAACGTCCTGACTTTC. It yields the protein CASSLAQGASGANVLTF.

The chain joins TRBV28 to TRBJ1-4, with D possibly TRBD1 on 5 matching bases. This CDR3 is built from 14 residues. Germline CDR1 is MDHEN and CDR2 is SYDVKM. V was clipped by 6 bases and J by 6 bases, with 14 bases between them. CDR3 sequence (DNA): TGTGCCAGCAGCCCGACAGAGAAACATGAAAAACTGTTTTTT. It specifies CASSPTEKHEKLFF.